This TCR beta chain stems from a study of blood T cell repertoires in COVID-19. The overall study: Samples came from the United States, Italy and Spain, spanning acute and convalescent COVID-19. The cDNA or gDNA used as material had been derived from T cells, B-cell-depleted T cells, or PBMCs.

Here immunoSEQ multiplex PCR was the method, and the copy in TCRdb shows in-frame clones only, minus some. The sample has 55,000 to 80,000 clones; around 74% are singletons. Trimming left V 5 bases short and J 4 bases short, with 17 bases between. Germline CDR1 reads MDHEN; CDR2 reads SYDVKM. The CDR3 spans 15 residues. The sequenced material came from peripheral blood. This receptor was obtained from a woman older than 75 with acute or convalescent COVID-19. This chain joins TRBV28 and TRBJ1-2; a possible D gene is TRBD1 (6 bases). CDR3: CASSLDGGPLYGYTF. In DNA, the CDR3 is TGTGCCAGCAGTCTGGACGGGGGGCCCCTCTATGGCTACACCTTC.